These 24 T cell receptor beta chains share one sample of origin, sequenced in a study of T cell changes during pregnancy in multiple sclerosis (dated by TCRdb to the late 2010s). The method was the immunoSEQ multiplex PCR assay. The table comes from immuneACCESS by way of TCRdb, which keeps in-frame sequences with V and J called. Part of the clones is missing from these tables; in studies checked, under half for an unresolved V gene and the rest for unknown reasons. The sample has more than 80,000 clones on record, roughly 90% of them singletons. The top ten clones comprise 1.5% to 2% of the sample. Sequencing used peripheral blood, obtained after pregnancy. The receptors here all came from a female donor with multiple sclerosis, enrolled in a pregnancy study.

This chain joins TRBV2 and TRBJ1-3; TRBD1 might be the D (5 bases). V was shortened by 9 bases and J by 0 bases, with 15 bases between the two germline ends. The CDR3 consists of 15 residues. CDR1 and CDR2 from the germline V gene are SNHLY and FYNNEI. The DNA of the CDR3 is TGTGCCAGTCGTCTGGGGGGGATCTCTGGAAACACCATATATTTT. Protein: CASRLGGISGNTIYF. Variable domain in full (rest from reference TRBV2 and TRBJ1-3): EPEVTQTPSHQVTQMGQEVILRCVPISNHLYFYWYRQILGQKVEFLVSFYNNEISEKSEIFDDQFSVERPDGSNFTLKIRSTKLEDSAMYFCASRLGGISGNTIYFGEGSWLTVV.

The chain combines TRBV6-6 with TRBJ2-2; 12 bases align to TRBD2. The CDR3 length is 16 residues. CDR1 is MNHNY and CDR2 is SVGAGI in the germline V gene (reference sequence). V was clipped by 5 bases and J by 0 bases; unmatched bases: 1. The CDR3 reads CASSRLAGANTGELFF. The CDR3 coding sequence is TGTGCCAGCAGTCGACTAGCGGGGGCGAACACCGGGGAGCTGTTTTTT.

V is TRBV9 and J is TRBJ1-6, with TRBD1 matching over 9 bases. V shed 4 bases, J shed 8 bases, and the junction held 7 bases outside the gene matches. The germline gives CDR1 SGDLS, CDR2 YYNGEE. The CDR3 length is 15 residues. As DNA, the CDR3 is TGTGCCAGCAGCAAACAGGGGGCTGGGGATTCACCCCTCCACTTT. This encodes CASSKQGAGDSPLHF.

This CDR3 reads CASSVGQGSHYGYTF. CDR3 bases: TGTGCCAGCAGCGTAGGACAGGGCAGTCACTATGGCTACACCTTC. The V call is TRBV9, the J call TRBJ1-2; 7 bases map to TRBD1. The length of the CDR3 is 15 residues. V was clipped by 0 bases and J by 3 bases; unmatched bases: 5. Germline loops: CDR1 SGDLS, CDR2 YYNGEE.

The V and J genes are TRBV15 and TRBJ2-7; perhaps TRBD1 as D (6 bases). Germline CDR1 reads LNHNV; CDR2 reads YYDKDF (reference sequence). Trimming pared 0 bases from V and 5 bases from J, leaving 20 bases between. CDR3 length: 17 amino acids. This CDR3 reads CATSRDEGRDIWNEQYF. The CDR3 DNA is TGTGCCACCAGCAGAGATGAGGGCCGGGACATATGGAACGAGCAGTACTTC. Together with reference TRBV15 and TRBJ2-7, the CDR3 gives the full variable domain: DAMVIQNPRYQVTQFGKPVTLSCSQTLNHNVMYWYQQKSSQAPKLLFHYYDKDFNNEADTPDNFQSRRPNTSFCFLDIRSPGLGDTAMYLCATSRDEGRDIWNEQYFGPGTRLTVT.

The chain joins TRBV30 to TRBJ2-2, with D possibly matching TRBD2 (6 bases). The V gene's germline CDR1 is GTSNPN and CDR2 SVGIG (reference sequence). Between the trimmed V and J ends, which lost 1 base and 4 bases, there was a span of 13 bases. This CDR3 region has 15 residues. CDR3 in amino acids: CAWSAERAGTGELFF. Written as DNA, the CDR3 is TGTGCCTGGAGTGCGGAGCGGGCGGGCACCGGGGAGCTGTTTTTT.

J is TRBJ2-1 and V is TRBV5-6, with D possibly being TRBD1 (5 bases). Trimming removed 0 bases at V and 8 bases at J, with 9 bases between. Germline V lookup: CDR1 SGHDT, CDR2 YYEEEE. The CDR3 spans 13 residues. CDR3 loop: CASSLVRRDEQFF. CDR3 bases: TGTGCCAGCAGCTTGGTTCGCAGGGATGAGCAGTTCTTC.

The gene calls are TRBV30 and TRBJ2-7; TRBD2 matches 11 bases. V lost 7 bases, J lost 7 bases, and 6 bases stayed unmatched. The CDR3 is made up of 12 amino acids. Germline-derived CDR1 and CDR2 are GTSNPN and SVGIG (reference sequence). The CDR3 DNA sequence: TGTGCCTTTCTAGCGGGAGGAGGGGAGCAGTACTTC. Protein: CAFLAGGGEQYF. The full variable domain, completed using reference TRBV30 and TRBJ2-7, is SQTIHQWPATLVQPVGSPLSLECTVEGTSNPNLYWYRQAAGRGLQLLFYSVGIGQISSEVPQNLSASRPQDRQFILSSKKLLLSDSGFYLCAFLAGGGEQYFGPGTRLTVT.

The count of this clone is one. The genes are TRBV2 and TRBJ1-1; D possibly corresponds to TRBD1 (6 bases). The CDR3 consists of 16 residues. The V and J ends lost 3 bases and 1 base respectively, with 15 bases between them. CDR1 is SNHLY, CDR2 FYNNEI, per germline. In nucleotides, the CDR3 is TGTGCCAGCAGTGATCTCGGCCAGGGGCGGAACACTGAAGCTTTCTTT. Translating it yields CASSDLGQGRNTEAFF. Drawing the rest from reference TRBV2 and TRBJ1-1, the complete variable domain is EPEVTQTPSHQVTQMGQEVILRCVPISNHLYFYWYRQILGQKVEFLVSFYNNEISEKSEIFDDQFSVERPDGSNFTLKIRSTKLEDSAMYFCASSDLGQGRNTEAFFGQGTRLTVV.

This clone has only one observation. Written as DNA, the CDR3 is TGTGCCAGCAGTGACGGACAGCAGGGGTTCTATGGCTACACCTTC. This codes for CASSDGQQGFYGYTF. The chain is built from TRBV25-1 and TRBJ1-2, with a possible D match to TRBD1 (6 bases). V was trimmed by 3 bases and J by 4 bases, leaving 15 bases between them. The CDR3 contains 15 residues. Per the germline V gene, CDR1 is MGHDK and CDR2 is SYGVNS.

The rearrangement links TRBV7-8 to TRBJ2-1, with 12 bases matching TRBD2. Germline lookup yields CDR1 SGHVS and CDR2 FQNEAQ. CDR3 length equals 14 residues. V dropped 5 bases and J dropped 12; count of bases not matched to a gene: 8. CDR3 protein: CASSNLAGGLGQFF. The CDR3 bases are TGTGCCAGCAGCAACCTAGCGGGGGGGCTGGGGCAGTTCTTC.

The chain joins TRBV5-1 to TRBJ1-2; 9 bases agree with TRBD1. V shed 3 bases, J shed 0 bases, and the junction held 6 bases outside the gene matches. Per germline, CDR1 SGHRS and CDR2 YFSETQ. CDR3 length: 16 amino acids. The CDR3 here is CASSSTGGDANYGYTF. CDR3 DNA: TGCGCCAGCAGCTCAACAGGGGGCGACGCTAACTATGGCTACACCTTC.

The CDR3 is CATRATGRATEAFF. Written as DNA, the CDR3 is TGTGCCACCAGGGCCACAGGGAGGGCCACTGAAGCTTTCTTT. The chain has TRBV15 and TRBJ1-1; D perhaps matches TRBD1 (6 bases). The germline V gene has CDR1 LNHNV and CDR2 YYDKDF (reference sequence). The CDR3 has 14 amino acids. The germline V and J ends were trimmed by 6 bases and 4 bases, with 15 bases remaining between them.

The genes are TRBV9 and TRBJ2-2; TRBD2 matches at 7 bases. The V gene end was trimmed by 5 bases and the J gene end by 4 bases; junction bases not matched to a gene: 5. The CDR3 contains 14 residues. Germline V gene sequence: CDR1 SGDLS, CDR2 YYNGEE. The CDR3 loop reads CASRRGWGTGELFF. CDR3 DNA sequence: TGTGCCAGCAGGCGGGGGTGGGGCACCGGGGAGCTGTTTTTT.

CDR3 DNA sequence: TGCGCCAGCAGCGCCGGGACAGCCGATTCCTCCATGTACGAGCAGTACTTC. The encoded protein is CASSAGTADSSMYEQYF. The chain combines TRBV5-1 with TRBJ2-7; 7 bases agree with TRBD1. The CDR3 has 17 amino acids. Germline trimming cut 4 bases from V and 4 bases from J; bases unmatched to any gene: 17. Per the germline V gene, CDR1 is SGHRS and CDR2 is YFSETQ.

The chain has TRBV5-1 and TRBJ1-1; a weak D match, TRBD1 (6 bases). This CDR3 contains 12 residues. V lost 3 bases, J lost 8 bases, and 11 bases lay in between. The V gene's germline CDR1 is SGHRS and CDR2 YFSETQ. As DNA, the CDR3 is TGCGCCAGCAGCTCACAGGGTCGGGAAGCTTTCTTT. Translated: CASSSQGREAFF.

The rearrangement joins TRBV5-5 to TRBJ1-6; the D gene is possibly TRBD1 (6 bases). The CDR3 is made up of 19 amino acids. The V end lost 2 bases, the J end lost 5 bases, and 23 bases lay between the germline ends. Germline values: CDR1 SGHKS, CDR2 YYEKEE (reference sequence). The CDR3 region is CASSLPPWQGSLDNSPLHF. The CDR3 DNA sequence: TGTGCCAGCAGCTTACCCCCGTGGCAGGGGTCGTTGGATAATTCACCCCTCCACTTT. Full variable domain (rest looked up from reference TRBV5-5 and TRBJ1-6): DAGVTQSPTHLIKTRGQQVTLRCSPISGHKSVSWYQQVLGQGPQFIFQYYEKEERGRGNFPDRFSARQFPNYSSELNVNALLLGDSALYLCASSLPPWQGSLDNSPLHFGNGTRLTVT.

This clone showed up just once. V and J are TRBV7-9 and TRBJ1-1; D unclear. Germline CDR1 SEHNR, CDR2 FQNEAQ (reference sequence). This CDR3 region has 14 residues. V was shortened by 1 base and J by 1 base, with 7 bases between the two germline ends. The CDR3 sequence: CASSLVPENTEAFF. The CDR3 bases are TGTGCCAGCAGCTTAGTTCCAGAGAACACTGAAGCTTTCTTT.

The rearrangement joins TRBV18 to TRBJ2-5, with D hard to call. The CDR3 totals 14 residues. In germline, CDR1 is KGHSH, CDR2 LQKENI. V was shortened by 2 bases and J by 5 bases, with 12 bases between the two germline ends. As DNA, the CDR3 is TGTGCCAGCTCACCATGGCCCCGGCGGGAGACCCAGTACTTC. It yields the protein CASSPWPRRETQYF. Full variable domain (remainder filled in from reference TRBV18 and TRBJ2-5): NAGVMQNPRHLVRRRGQEARLRCSPMKGHSHVYWYRQLPEEGLKFMVYLQKENIIDESGMPKERFSAEFPKEGPSILRIQQVVRGDSAAYFCASSPWPRRETQYFGPGTRLLVL.

DNA of the CDR3: TGTGCCAGCAGCCCGACAGGGGATCAGCCCCAGCATTTT. Amino acids: CASSPTGDQPQHF. The chain carries TRBV7-9 and TRBJ1-5; 8 bases match TRBD1. CDR1 SEHNR and CDR2 FQNEAQ come from the germline V gene (reference sequence). Trimming took 5 bases from V and 5 from J; bases not matched to a gene: 2. The CDR3 covers 13 residues.

CDR3 amino acids: CASSVDRASGDYEQYF. For the CDR3, the DNA is TGTGCCAGCAGCGTAGATCGCGCTAGCGGGGACTACGAGCAGTACTTC. The genes are TRBV9 and TRBJ2-7; 9 positions agree with TRBD2. The germline V gene encodes CDR1 SGDLS and CDR2 YYNGEE. J was trimmed by 3 bases and V by 0 bases; bases with no gene match: 7. This CDR3 spans 16 amino acids.

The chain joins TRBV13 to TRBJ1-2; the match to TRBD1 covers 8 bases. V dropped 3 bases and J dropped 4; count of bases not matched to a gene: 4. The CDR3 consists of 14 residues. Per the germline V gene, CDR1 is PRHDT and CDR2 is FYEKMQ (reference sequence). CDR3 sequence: CASSFRGPLYGYTF. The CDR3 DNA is TGTGCCAGCAGCTTCAGGGGGCCCCTCTATGGCTACACCTTC.

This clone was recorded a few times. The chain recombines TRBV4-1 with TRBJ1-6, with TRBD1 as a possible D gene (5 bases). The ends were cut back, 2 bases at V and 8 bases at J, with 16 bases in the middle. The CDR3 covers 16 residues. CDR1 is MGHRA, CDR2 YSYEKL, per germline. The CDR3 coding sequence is TGCGCCAGCAGCCAAAGGGGCTTCGGGGAGGATTCACCCCTCCACTTT. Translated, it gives CASSQRGFGEDSPLHF.

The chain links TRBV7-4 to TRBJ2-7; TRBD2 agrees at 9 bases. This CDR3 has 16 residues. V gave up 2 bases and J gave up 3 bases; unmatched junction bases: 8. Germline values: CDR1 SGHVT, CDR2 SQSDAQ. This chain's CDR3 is CASSLYRLAVDYEQYF. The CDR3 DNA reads TGTGCCAGCAGCTTATATCGACTAGCGGTCGACTACGAGCAGTACTTC.